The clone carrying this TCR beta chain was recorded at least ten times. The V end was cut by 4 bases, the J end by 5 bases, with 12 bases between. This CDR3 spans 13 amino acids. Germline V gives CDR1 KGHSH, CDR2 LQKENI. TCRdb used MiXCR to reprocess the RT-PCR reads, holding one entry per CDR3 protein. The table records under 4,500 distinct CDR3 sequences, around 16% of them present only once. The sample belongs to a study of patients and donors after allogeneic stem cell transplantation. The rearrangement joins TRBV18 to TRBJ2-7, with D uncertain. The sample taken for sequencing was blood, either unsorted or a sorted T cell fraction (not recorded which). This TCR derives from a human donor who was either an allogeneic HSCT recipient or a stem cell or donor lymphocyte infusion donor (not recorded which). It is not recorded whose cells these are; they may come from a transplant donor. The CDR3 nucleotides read TGTGCCAGCTCACTAGATAGTAGGCACGAGCAGTACTTC. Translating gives CASSLDSRHEQYF.